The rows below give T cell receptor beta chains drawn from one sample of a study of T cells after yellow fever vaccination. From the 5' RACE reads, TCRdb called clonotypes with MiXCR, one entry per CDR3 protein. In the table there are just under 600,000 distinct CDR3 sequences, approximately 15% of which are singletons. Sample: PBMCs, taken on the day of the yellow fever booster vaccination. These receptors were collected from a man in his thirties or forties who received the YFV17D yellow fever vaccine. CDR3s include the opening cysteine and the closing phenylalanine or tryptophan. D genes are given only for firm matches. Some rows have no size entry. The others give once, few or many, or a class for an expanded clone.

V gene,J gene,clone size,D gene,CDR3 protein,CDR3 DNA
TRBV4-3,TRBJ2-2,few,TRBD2,CASSQVAGDTGELFF,TGCGCCAGCAGCCAAGTTGCGGGAGATACCGGGGAGCTGTTTTTT
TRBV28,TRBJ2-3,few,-,CASSLMTTSTDTQYF,TGTGCCAGCAGCCTGATGACAACTAGCACAGATACGCAGTATTTT
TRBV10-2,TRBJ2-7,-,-,CASSETRGSYEQYF,TGCGCCAGCAGTGAGACCAGGGGTAGCTACGAGCAGTACTTC
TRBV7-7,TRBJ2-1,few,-,CASSQGRANEQFF,TGTGCTAGCAGCCAGGGGCGGGCCAATGAGCAGTTCTTC
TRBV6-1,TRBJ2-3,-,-,CASSQTGTDTQYF,TGTGCCAGCAGCCAGACGGGGACAGATACGCAGTATTTT
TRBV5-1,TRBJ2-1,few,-,CASSLVKGGTNEQFF,TGCGCCAGCAGCTTGGTTAAGGGGGGAACCAATGAGCAGTTCTTC
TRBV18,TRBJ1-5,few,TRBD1,CASSTSGQGYQPQHF,TGTGCCAGCTCCACTTCGGGACAGGGGTATCAGCCCCAGCATTTT
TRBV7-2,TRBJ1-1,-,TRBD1,CASSSQGAGYTEAFF,TGTGCCAGCAGTTCACAGGGGGCGGGGTACACTGAAGCTTTCTTT
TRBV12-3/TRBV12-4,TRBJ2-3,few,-,CASSFSLPDTQYF,TGTGCCAGCAGTTTCTCTCTCCCAGATACGCAGTATTTT
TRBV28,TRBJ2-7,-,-,CASSLGTYPYEQYF,TGTGCCAGTTCCTTAGGGACATACCCCTACGAGCAGTACTTC
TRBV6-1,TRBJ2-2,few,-,CASTGEFTGELFF,TGTGCCAGCACCGGGGAATTCACCGGGGAGCTGTTTTTT
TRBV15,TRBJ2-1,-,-,CATSSQGEQFF,TGTGCCACCAGCAGTCAAGGGGAGCAGTTCTTC
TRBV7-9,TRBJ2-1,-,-,CASSSLPRHSSYNEQFF,TGTGCCAGCAGTTCCCTCCCACGACACAGCTCCTACAATGAGCAGTTCTTC
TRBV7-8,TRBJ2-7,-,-,CASSLEGLPSSYEQYF,TGTGCCAGCAGCTTAGAAGGACTCCCGAGCTCCTACGAGCAGTACTTC
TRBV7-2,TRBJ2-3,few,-,CASSRPGGSTFTQYF,TGTGCCAGCAGCCGTCCGGGGGGCTCCACATTTACGCAGTATTTT
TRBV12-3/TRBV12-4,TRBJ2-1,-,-,CASSPQTGGSYNEQFF,TGTGCCAGCAGTCCCCAGACAGGAGGCTCCTACAATGAGCAGTTCTTC
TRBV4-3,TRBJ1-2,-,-,CASSQDGQPLDGYTF,TGCGCCAGCAGCCAAGATGGACAGCCACTGGATGGCTACACCTTC
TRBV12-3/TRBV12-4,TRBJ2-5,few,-,CASSRPARRETQYF,TGTGCCAGCAGTAGACCGGCCCGAAGAGAGACCCAGTACTTC
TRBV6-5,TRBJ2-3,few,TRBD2,CASSLLAREGTQYF,TGTGCCAGCAGTTTGTTAGCGAGGGAGGGGACGCAGTATTTT
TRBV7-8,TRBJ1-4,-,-,CASTLLATNEKLFF,TGTGCCAGCACTTTACTAGCAACTAATGAAAAACTGTTTTTT
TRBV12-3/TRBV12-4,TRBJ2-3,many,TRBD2,CASSSGLAGDAQYF,TGTGCCAGCAGTTCCGGACTAGCGGGAGATGCGCAGTATTTT
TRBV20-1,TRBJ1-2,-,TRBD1,CSALRQGFGYTF,TGCAGTGCTCTAAGACAGGGGTTTGGCTACACCTTC
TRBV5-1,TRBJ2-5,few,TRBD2,CASSPLAGVQETQYF,TGCGCCAGCAGCCCTCTAGCGGGAGTTCAAGAGACCCAGTACTTC
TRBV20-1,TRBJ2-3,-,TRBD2,CSANSGRAVYTQYF,TGCAGTGCCAACAGCGGGAGGGCCGTGTATACGCAGTATTTT
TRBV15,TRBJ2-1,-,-,CATSKELLSYNEQFF,TGTGCCACCAGTAAAGAGCTCCTCTCCTACAATGAGCAGTTCTTC
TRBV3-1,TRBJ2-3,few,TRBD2,CASSQDPASGDTDTQYF,TGTGCCAGCAGCCAAGATCCGGCTAGCGGGGACACAGATACGCAGTATTTT
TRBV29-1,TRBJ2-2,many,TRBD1,CSVQEGGATGELFF,TGCAGCGTTCAGGAAGGGGGCGCCACCGGGGAGCTGTTTTTT
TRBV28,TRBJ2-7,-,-,CASSFGQQYF,TGTGCCAGCAGTTTCGGCCAGCAGTACTTC